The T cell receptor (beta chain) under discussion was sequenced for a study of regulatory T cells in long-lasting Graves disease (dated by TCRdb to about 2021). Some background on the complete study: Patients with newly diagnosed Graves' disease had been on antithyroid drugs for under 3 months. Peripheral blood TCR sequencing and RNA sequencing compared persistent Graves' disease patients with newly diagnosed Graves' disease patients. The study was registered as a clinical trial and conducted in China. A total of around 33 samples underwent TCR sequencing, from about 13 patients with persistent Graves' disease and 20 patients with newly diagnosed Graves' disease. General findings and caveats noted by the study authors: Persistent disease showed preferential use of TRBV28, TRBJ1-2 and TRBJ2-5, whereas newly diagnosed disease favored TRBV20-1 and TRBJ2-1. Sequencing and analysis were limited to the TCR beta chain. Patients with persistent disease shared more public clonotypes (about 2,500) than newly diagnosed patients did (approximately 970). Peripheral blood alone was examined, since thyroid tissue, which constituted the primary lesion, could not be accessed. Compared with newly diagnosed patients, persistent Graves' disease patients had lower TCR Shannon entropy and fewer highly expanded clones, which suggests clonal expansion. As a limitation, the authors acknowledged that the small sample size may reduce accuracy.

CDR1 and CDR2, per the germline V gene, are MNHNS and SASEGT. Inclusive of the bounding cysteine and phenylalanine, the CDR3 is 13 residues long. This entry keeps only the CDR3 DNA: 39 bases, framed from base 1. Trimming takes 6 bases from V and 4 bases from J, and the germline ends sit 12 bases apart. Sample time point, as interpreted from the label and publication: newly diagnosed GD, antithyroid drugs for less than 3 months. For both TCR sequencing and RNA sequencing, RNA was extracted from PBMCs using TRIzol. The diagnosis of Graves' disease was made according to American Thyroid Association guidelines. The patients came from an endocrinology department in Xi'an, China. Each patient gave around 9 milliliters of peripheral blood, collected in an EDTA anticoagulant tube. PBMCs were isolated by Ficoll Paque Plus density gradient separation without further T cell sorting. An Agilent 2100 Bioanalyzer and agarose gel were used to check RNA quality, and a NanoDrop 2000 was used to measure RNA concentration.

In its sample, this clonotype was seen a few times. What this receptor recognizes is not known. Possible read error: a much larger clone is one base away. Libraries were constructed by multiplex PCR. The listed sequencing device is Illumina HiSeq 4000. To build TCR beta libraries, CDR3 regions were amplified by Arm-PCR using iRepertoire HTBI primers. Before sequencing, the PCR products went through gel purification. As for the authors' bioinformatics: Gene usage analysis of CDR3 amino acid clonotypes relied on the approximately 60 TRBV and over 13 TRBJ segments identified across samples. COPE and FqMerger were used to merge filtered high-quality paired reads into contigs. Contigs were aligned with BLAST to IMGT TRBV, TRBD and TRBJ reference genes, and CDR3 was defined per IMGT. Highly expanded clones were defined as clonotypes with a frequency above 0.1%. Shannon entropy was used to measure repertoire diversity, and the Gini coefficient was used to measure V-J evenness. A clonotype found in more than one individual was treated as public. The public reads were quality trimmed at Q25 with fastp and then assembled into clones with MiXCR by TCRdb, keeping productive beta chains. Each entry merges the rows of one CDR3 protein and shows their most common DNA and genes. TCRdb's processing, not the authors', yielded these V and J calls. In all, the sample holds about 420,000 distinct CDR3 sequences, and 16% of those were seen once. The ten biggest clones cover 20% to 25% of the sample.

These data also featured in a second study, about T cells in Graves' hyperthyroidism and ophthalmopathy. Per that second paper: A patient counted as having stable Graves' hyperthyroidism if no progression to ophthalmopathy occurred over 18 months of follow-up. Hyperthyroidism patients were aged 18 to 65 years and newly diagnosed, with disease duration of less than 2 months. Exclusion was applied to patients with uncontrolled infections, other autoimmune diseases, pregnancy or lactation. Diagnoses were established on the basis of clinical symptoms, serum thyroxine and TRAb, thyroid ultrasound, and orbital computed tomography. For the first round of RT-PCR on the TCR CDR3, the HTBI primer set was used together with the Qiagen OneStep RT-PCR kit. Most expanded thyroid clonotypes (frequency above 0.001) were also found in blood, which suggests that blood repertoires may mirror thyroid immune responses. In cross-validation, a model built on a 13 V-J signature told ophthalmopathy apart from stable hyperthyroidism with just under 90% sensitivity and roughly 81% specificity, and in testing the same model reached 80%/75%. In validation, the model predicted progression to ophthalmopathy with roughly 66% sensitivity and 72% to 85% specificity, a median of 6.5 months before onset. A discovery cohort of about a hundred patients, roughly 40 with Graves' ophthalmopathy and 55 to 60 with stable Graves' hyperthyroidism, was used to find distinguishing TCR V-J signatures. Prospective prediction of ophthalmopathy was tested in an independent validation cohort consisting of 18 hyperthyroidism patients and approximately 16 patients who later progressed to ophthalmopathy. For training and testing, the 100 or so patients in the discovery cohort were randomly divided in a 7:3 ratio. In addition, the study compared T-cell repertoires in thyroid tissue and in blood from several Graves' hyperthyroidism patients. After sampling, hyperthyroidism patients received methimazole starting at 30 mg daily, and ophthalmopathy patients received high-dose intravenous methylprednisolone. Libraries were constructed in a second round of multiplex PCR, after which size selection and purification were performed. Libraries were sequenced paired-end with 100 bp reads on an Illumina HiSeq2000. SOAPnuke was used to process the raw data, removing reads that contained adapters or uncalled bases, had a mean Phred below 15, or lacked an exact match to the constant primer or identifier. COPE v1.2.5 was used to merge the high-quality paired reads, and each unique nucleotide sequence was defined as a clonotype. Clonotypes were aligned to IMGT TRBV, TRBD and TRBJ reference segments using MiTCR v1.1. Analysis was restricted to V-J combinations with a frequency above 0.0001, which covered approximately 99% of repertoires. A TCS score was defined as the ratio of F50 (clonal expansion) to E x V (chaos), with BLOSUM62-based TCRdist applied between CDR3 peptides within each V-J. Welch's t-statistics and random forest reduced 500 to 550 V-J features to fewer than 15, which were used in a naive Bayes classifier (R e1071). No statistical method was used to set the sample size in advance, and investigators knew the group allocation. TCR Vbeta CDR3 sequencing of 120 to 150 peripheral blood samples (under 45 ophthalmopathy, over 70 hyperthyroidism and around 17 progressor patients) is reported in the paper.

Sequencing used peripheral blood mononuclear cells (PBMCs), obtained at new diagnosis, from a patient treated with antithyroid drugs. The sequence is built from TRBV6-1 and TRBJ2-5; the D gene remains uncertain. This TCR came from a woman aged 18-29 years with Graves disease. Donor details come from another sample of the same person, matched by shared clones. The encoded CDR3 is CASRLRGAETQYF. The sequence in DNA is TGTGCCAGCAGACTACGTGGAGCAGAGACCCAGTACTTC.